The 11 T cell receptor beta chains reported below all come from one sample, sequenced in a study of early T cells in non-severe SARS-CoV-2 infection (dated by TCRdb to the early 2020s). The method was 5' RACE. Sequencing instrument: NextSeq 500. In TCRdb, the public reads were trimmed at Q25 with fastp and aligned with MiXCR, with productive beta chains retained. CDR3 protein duplicates are merged, each entry listing the most common genes and DNA. The sample table contains approximately 100,000 distinct CDR3 sequences; only one count was recorded for roughly 15% of them. The ten largest clones take up about 6.1% of the sample. Source material: whole blood. The receptors originated from an adult who was a healthcare worker with PCR-confirmed SARS-CoV-2 infection or an uninfected control (not recorded which).

The chain uses TRBV15 and TRBJ2-1; 9 bases match TRBD2. Unmatched junction bases numbered 4, after V lost 4 bases and J lost 0 bases. The CDR3 totals 16 residues. Germline V gene sequence: CDR1 LNHNV, CDR2 YYDKDF (reference sequence). This CDR3 reads CATSKDSGGSYNEQFF. Written as DNA, the CDR3 is TGTGCCACCAGCAAGGATAGCGGGGGCTCCTACAATGAGCAGTTCTTC.

The chain couples TRBV20-1 to TRBJ1-5; possibly TRBD1 for D (6 bases). The germline V gene encodes CDR1 DFQATT and CDR2 SNEGSKA (reference sequence). The CDR3 spans 16 residues. CDR3 nucleotide sequence: TGCAGATTCCCGGGAAAAAGCACAGGGCTGGGACAGCCCCAGCATTTT. Residues: CRFPGKSTGLGQPQHF.

This clonotype was recorded at least ten times. This rearrangement joins TRBV3-1 to TRBJ1-1; D is ambiguous. CDR3 size: 11 residues. Per germline, CDR1 LGHDT and CDR2 YNNKEL (reference sequence). Trimming took 2 bases from V and 5 from J, leaving 3 bases between them. CDR3 protein: CASSQSTEAFF. Written as DNA, the CDR3 is TGTGCCAGCAGCCAATCTACTGAAGCTTTCTTT.

This clonotype was recorded at least ten times. The chain has TRBV9 and TRBJ2-5; perhaps D is TRBD1 or TRBD2 (5 bases each). Germline CDR1 is SGDLS and CDR2 is YYNGEE. There are 14 residues in the CDR3. V was pared by 0 bases and J by 3 bases, with 9 bases between. The CDR3 DNA sequence: TGTGCCAGCAGCGTAGGGGGGATTGAAGAGACCCAGTACTTC. This translates into CASSVGGIEETQYF.

The chain couples TRBV27 to TRBJ1-1, with TRBD1 matching 8 bases. This CDR3 contains 14 residues. CDR1 and CDR2 from the germline V gene are MNHEY and SMNVEV (reference sequence). The V segment lost 3 bases and the J segment 4 bases; nucleotides outside the gene matches: 4. CDR3 in DNA: TGTGCCAGCAGTTTTCACAGGGGGTCCACTGAAGCTTTCTTT. This codes for CASSFHRGSTEAFF.

This clonotype was counted ten times or more. The rearrangement joins TRBV20-1 to TRBJ1-2; D is undetermined. The V end lost 5 bases, the J end lost 1 base, and 14 bases lay between the germline ends. There are 14 residues in the CDR3. The germline V gene encodes CDR1 DFQATT and CDR2 SNEGSKA (reference sequence). CDR3 DNA sequence: TGCAGTGCTCCACCCCGGGGATATAACTATGGCTACACCTTC. It is translated as CSAPPRGYNYGYTF.

The rearrangement links TRBV28 to TRBJ1-1; maybe TRBD1 (6 bases). CDR3 length equals 15 residues. Germline assignment: CDR1 MDHEN and CDR2 SYDVKM. The germline V and J ends were trimmed by 2 bases and 3 bases, with 13 bases remaining between them. The CDR3 DNA is TGTGCCAGCAGTTTAGGGGGCCTTGGGTACACTGAAGCTTTCTTT. This translates into CASSLGGLGYTEAFF.

This chain uses TRBV4-3 with TRBJ1-2, with 8 bases identical to TRBD1. The CDR3 spans 14 residues. J was trimmed by 4 bases and V by 0 bases; bases with no gene match: 1. Germline lookup yields CDR1 LGHNA and CDR2 YSLEER. Here the CDR3 DNA reads TGCGCCAGCAGCCAAGAAGACAGGGGCTATGGCTACACCTTC. This codes for CASSQEDRGYGYTF.

This clonotype showed up just a few times. This chain links TRBV6-6 with TRBJ2-3; 11 bases agree with TRBD2. CDR1 and CDR2 from the germline V gene are MNHNY and SVGAGI (reference sequence). V shed 0 bases, J shed 0 bases, and the junction held 11 bases outside the gene matches. The CDR3 is 20 residues long. The chain's CDR3 is CASSYSPFGTSGRSTDTQYF. In DNA, the CDR3 is TGTGCCAGCAGTTACTCCCCGTTTGGGACTAGCGGCCGAAGCACAGATACGCAGTATTTT.

The sample holds many counts of this clonotype. The V gene is TRBV30, the J gene TRBJ1-1, with D hard to call. This CDR3 comprises 12 residues. Germline V gene sequence: CDR1 GTSNPN, CDR2 SVGIG (reference sequence). Between the trimmed V and J ends, which lost 1 base and 1 base, there was a span of 4 bases. The CDR3 is CAWSGRNTEAFF. The CDR3 coding sequence is TGTGCCTGGAGTGGAAGGAACACTGAAGCTTTCTTT.

A few counts support this clonotype. This sequence joins TRBV7-2 and TRBJ1-2; tentatively, D is TRBD1 (6 bases). V was shortened by 5 bases and J by 4 bases, with 17 bases between the two germline ends. Germline values: CDR1 SGHTA, CDR2 FQGNSA. The CDR3 covers 15 residues. In DNA form, the CDR3 reads TGTGCCAGCAGCCACTCCTGGGGGCGAGGCTATGGCTACACCTTC. It translates to CASSHSWGRGYGYTF.